This T cell receptor beta chain stems from a study of T cell changes during pregnancy in multiple sclerosis. There are 15 residues in the CDR3. The V and J ends lost 4 bases and 4 bases, in that order; junction bases with no gene match: 9. Per the germline V gene, CDR1 is MNHEY and CDR2 is SMNVEV (reference sequence). Repertoires were generated with immunoSEQ multiplex PCR, while TCRdb's copy carries only in-frame clones and drops some. The data hold approximately 70,000 clones, with roughly 94% observed a single time. The sequence was collected from a female donor in good health, enrolled as a control in a pregnancy study. The sample consisted of peripheral blood, taken in the second trimester of pregnancy. The V call is TRBV27, the J call TRBJ1-2, with 7 bases lining up with TRBD1. The CDR3 here is CASSSGGLVGYGYTF. In DNA, the CDR3 is TGTGCCAGCAGTTCAGGGGGTCTTGTTGGCTATGGCTACACCTTC.